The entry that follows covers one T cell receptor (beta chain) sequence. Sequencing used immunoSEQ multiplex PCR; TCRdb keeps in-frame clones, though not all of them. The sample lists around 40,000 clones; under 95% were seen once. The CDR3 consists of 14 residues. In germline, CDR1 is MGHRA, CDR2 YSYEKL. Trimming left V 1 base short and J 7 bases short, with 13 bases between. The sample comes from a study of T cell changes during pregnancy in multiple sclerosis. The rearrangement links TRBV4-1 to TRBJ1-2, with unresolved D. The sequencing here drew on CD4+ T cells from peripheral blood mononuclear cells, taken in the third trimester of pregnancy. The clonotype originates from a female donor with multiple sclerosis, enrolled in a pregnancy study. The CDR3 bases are TGCGCCAGCAGCCAAGTTGGCGGGGTCTCTGGCTACACCTTC. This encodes CASSQVGGVSGYTF.